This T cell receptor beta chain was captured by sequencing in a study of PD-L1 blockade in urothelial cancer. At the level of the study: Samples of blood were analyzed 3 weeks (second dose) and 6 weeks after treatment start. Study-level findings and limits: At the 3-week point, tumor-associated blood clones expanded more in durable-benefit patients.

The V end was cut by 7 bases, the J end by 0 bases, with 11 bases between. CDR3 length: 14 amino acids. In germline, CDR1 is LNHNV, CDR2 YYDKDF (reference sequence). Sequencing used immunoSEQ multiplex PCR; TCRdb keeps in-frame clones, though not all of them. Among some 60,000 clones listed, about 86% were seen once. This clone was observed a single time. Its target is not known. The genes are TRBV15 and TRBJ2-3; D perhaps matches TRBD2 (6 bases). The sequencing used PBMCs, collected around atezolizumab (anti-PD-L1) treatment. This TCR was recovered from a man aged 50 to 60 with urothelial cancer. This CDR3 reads CATNPGDSTDTQYF. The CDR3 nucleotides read TGTGCCACCAATCCGGGGGACAGCACAGATACGCAGTATTTT.